This is a list of T cell receptor beta chains from one sample in a study of T cells in Graves' hyperthyroidism and ophthalmopathy. Using its own MiXCR run on the multiplex PCR reads, TCRdb lists one record per CDR3 protein. The sample contains around 610,000 distinct CDR3 sequences, 14% to 15% of which appear only once. The sequencing sample was made of blood. The receptors here all came from a woman between 35 and 50 years old with Graves' ophthalmopathy. Each CDR3 is given with its conserved first and last residue. D genes are given only for firm matches. Some rows mark clone size as missing; the rest say once, few, many or name a class of expanded clone.

V gene,D gene,clone size,J gene,CDR3 DNA,CDR3 protein
TRBV5-6,TRBD1,many,TRBJ1-2,TGTGCCAGCAGCTTGGGGGCAGGGGGCTATGGCTACACCTTC,CASSLGAGGYGYTF
TRBV6-5,-,many,TRBJ2-2,TGTGCCAGCAGTTACTCGAAGCCGGGGTCCACCGGGGAGCTGTTCTTT,CASSYSKPGSTGELFF
TRBV15,-,many,TRBJ1-1,TGTGCCACCAGCAGGGGGGCTGGGTTGAACACTGAAGCTTTCTTT,CATSRGAGLNTEAFF
TRBV24-1,TRBD1,many,TRBJ1-2,TGTGCCACCAGTGACCGGACAGGGAACTATGGCTACACCTTC,CATSDRTGNYGYTF
TRBV5-5,TRBD1,-,TRBJ1-1,TGTGCCAGCAGCGGGGACAGACTGGAAACTGAAGCTTTCTTT,CASSGDRLETEAFF
TRBV6-1,TRBD2,many,TRBJ2-2,TGTGCCAGCAGCCCTGAGGGACTAGCGGGAGGAACCGGGGAGCTGTTTTTT,CASSPEGLAGGTGELFF
TRBV27,-,few,TRBJ1-6,TGTGCCAGCAGTTTCCGGGAAGGGGATTCACCCCTCCACTTT,CASSFREGDSPLHF
TRBV5-1,TRBD1,-,TRBJ1-1,TGCGCCAGCAGCTTGAAGGACAGGGGGAACACTGAAGCTTTCTTT,CASSLKDRGNTEAFF
TRBV28,TRBD1,many,TRBJ1-2,TGTGCCAGCAGCGGTACGGACAGGGGCGGTTTGGATGGCTACACCTTC,CASSGTDRGGLDGYTF
TRBV7-8,-,many,TRBJ1-2,TGTGCCAGCAGCCCCGGCAGGACCCAACGGGGCTACACCTTC,CASSPGRTQRGYTF
TRBV6-5,-,many,TRBJ2-2,TGTGCCAGCAGTTTTACCAGGGCCGGGGAGCTGTTTTTT,CASSFTRAGELFF
TRBV28,-,many,TRBJ1-6,TGTGCCAGCACCGCCGGGGGTTTGGGGTATTATAATTCACCCCTCCACTTT,CASTAGGLGYYNSPLHF
TRBV12-3/TRBV12-4,TRBD1,-,TRBJ1-1,TGTGCCAGCAGCCTACTGGAGTTCAGGGGGACTGAAGCTTTCTTT,CASSLLEFRGTEAFF
TRBV12-3/TRBV12-4,-,-,TRBJ1-1,TGTGCCAGCAGTTTAAGGGTCCCCAAAGTGGCTGAAGCTTTCTTT,CASSLRVPKVAEAFF
TRBV6-5,-,many,TRBJ2-7,TGTGCCAGCAGTCATCAGGCAGGGGTCTACGAGCAGTACTTC,CASSHQAGVYEQYF
TRBV6-1,-,many,TRBJ2-7,TGTGCCAGCAGTGAGGGGACCTCCTACGAGCAGTACTTC,CASSEGTSYEQYF
TRBV11-2,-,many,TRBJ2-2,TGTGCCAGCAGCTTACAGACAGGCTTGAACACCGGGGAGCTGTTTTTT,CASSLQTGLNTGELFF
TRBV11-2,TRBD1,many,TRBJ2-2,TGTGCCAGCAGCAACCCCAGGGACAGCGGGGAGCTGTTTTTT,CASSNPRDSGELFF
TRBV12-3/TRBV12-4,-,-,TRBJ2-5,TGTGCCAGCAGTCGCCTAAGGCGCCAAGAGACCCAGTACTTC,CASSRLRRQETQYF
TRBV28,-,many,TRBJ2-3,TGTGCCAGCTTTGACTCCGGCACAGATACGCAGTATTTT,CASFDSGTDTQYF
TRBV7-9,-,few,TRBJ2-1,TGTGCCAGCAGCTTACTCCGGACCCATGAGCAGTTCTTC,CASSLLRTHEQFF
TRBV24-1,-,many,TRBJ2-2,TGTGCCACCAGTGATTATACTAACACCGGGGAGCTGTTTTTT,CATSDYTNTGELFF
TRBV12-3/TRBV12-4,-,-,TRBJ2-5,TGTGCCAGCAGTTTTCAGTGGGAGACCCAGTACTTC,CASSFQWETQYF
TRBV7-2,-,-,TRBJ1-1,TGTGCCAGCAGCCAAAAGGGAGGGTCCGGTGAAGCTTTCTTT,CASSQKGGSGEAFF
TRBV12-3/TRBV12-4,TRBD1,many,TRBJ1-1,TGTGCCAGCAGTTTCGCAGGGGGTAGCACTGAAGCTTTCTTT,CASSFAGGSTEAFF
TRBV28,-,many,TRBJ2-7,TGTGCCAGCAGTTTAGGATATGGCGAGCAGTACTTC,CASSLGYGEQYF
TRBV2,-,many,TRBJ1-1,TGTGCCAGCAGTGATATTTACCGGGCCCCTAGCATGAGCACTGAAGCTTTCTTT,CASSDIYRAPSMSTEAFF
TRBV6-5,-,-,TRBJ2-7,TGTGCCAGCAGTTACTCGGGCAAGGGCTCGTACGAGCAGTACTTC,CASSYSGKGSYEQYF
TRBV7-8,TRBD2,many,TRBJ2-7,TGTGCCAGCAGCTCCAAGACTAGCGGGAGTAGCGAGCAGTACTTC,CASSSKTSGSSEQYF
TRBV7-9,-,few,TRBJ2-5,TGTGCCAGCGCCTCCAGCGGTTTTCAAGAGACCCAGTACTTC,CASASSGFQETQYF
TRBV30,TRBD1,-,TRBJ1-1,TGTGCCTGGACCCCAACCCACAGGGGCACTGAAGCTTTCTTT,CAWTPTHRGTEAFF
TRBV6-5,TRBD1,many,TRBJ1-1,TGTGCCAGCAGTTACCGACAGGGATACATGAACACTGAAGCTTTCTTT,CASSYRQGYMNTEAFF
TRBV6-2/TRBV6-3,-,many,TRBJ2-7,TGTGCCAGCAGTTACCTGGACGGAGGCAACTCCGGCGACGAGCAGTACTTC,CASSYLDGGNSGDEQYF
TRBV5-4,TRBD2,many,TRBJ2-5,TGTGCCAGCAGCTTCGGGACTAGCGGGGGTATGGAGACCCAGTACTTC,CASSFGTSGGMETQYF
TRBV29-1,-,-,TRBJ1-2,TGCAGCGTCCGGGATGTGCGTGGCTACACCTTC,CSVRDVRGYTF
TRBV6-1,TRBD2,many,TRBJ2-5,TGTGCCAGCAGTCGAAGGGAGGGACTCCTGTACCAAGAGACCCAGTACTTC,CASSRREGLLYQETQYF
TRBV12-3/TRBV12-4,-,-,TRBJ2-5,TGTGCCAGCAGTTTATATCGGGAACAAGAGACCCAGTACTTC,CASSLYREQETQYF
TRBV6-1,-,few,TRBJ1-1,TGTGCCAGCAGTAGTGGGCCCACCGGGACCACTGAAGCTTTCTTT,CASSSGPTGTTEAFF
TRBV6-5,TRBD1,-,TRBJ2-7,TGTGCCAGCAGTTTCCGGACAGGGGCAAGGCACGAGCAGTACTTC,CASSFRTGARHEQYF
TRBV6-5,TRBD2,many,TRBJ2-7,TGTGCCAGCAGTTACCGTGCTAGCGGGAGTTTCGACGAGCAGTACTTC,CASSYRASGSFDEQYF
TRBV2,-,many,TRBJ1-5,TGTGCCAGCAAGGGAGTGCAAGGGGGCAATCAGCCCCAGCATTTT,CASKGVQGGNQPQHF
TRBV11-2,-,many,TRBJ2-7,TGTGCCAGCAGCTTGAGGCTTGTTACCTACGAGCAGTACTTC,CASSLRLVTYEQYF
TRBV19,TRBD1,few,TRBJ2-4,TGTGCCAGTAGTACCGACAGGGCAGGCGCCAAAAACATTCAGTACTTC,CASSTDRAGAKNIQYF
TRBV2,TRBD2,many,TRBJ2-7,TGTGCCAGCTTGCGGGAGCAGTACGACGAGCAGTACTTC,CASLREQYDEQYF
TRBV6-1,-,many,TRBJ2-7,TGTGCCAGCAGTGGGCCATACTACGAGCAGTACTTC,CASSGPYYEQYF